Presented here are 16 T cell receptor beta chains from one specimen sequenced in a study of T cell responses to AZD1222 COVID-19 vaccine. Generated by immunoSEQ multiplex PCR, the TCRdb table keeps only in-frame clones and is missing some. The sample shows 250,000 to 300,000 clones, approximately 94% of them seen only once. The specimen comprised peripheral blood, sampled 28 days after the second AZD1222 dose. The receptors here all came from an adult who received the AZD1222 COVID-19 vaccine.

The chain couples TRBV24-1 to TRBJ2-5, with a possible D match to TRBD1 (5 bases). This CDR3 spans 14 amino acids. Germline CDR1 reads KGHDR; CDR2 reads SFDVKD. V dropped 3 bases and J dropped 2 bases, with 9 bases sitting between them. CDR3: CATSDPQGQETQYF. The CDR3 DNA sequence: TGTGCCACCAGTGATCCTCAGGGACAAGAGACCCAGTACTTC.

The genes are TRBV4-1 and TRBJ1-1; no clear D. CDR1 is MGHRA, CDR2 YSYEKL, per germline. The CDR3 covers 14 residues. V lost 1 base, J lost 0 bases, and 6 bases lay in between. CDR3 in amino acids: CASSQGPLNTEAFF. The CDR3, as DNA: TGCGCCAGCAGCCAAGGGCCCTTGAACACTGAAGCTTTCTTT.

The gene calls are TRBV4-3 and TRBJ2-1; 9 bases are a match to TRBD2. V shed 4 bases and J 10 bases; nucleotides not matched to a gene: 14. CDR3 length: 16 amino acids. Per germline, CDR1 LGHNA and CDR2 YSLEER. This CDR3 is CASSLGGSGSLEEQFF. The CDR3 region has the DNA TGCGCCAGCAGCCTGGGGGGTAGCGGGAGCTTGGAAGAGCAGTTCTTC.

The rearrangement joins TRBV2 to TRBJ1-2, with 7 positions matching TRBD1. V was pared by 6 bases and J by 8 bases, with 12 bases of the junction left unmatched. The CDR3 contains 14 residues. CDR1 and CDR2 from the germline V gene are SNHLY and FYNNEI. The CDR3 protein is CASSPGTAPRGYTF. DNA for the CDR3: TGTGCCAGCAGCCCAGGGACAGCCCCTCGGGGCTACACCTTC. Drawing the rest from reference TRBV2 and TRBJ1-2, the complete variable domain is EPEVTQTPSHQVTQMGQEVILRCVPISNHLYFYWYRQILGQKVEFLVSFYNNEISEKSEIFDDQFSVERPDGSNFTLKIRSTKLEDSAMYFCASSPGTAPRGYTFGSGTRLTVV.

This clone was counted a single time. This rearrangement joins TRBV7-9 to TRBJ1-5; tentative D call: TRBD1 (6 bases). The CDR3 contains 16 residues. V was shortened by 3 bases and J by 0 bases, with 12 bases between the two germline ends. The germline V gene encodes CDR1 SEHNR and CDR2 FQNEAQ (reference sequence). In DNA, the CDR3 is TGTGCCAGCAGCTTGACGGACAGTCATAGCAATCAGCCCCAGCATTTT. As protein: CASSLTDSHSNQPQHF.

The J gene is TRBJ1-6, the V gene TRBV28, with D unclear. The CDR3 totals 12 residues. Germline V gene lookup returns CDR1 MDHEN and CDR2 SYDVKM. V was cut by 2 bases and J by 9 bases, with 5 bases left in between. The CDR3 sequence: CASSLGISPLHF. The CDR3 coding sequence is TGTGCCAGCAGTTTAGGGATTTCACCCCTCCACTTT.

The V and J genes are TRBV28 and TRBJ2-1; 10 bases match TRBD1. CDR3 length: 16 residues. V gave up 1 base and J gave up 4 bases; unmatched junction bases: 4. Germline V gene data show CDR1 as MDHEN and CDR2 as SYDVKM. The CDR3 DNA reads as TGTGCCAGCAGTTTATCCGGGACAGGGGCATACAATGAGCAGTTCTTC. Residues: CASSLSGTGAYNEQFF.

This chain connects TRBV2 to TRBJ1-6; 7 bases align to TRBD1. Unmatched junction bases numbered 7, after V lost 8 bases and J lost 3 bases. The CDR3 sequence is 15 residues long. The germline V gene has CDR1 SNHLY and CDR2 FYNNEI. The CDR3, as DNA: TGTGCCAGCCGGGACAGCTCGGGCTATAATTCACCCCTCCACTTT. Protein product: CASRDSSGYNSPLHF.

V and J are TRBV7-3 and TRBJ2-2; a possible D gene is TRBD2 (6 bases). The CDR3 runs to 17 residues. V lost 0 bases and J 7 bases, leaving 18 bases between the germline ends. CDR1 is SGHTA and CDR2 is FQGTGA in the germline V gene. Written as DNA, the CDR3 is TGTGCCAGCAGCTTAACGGGAGGCGGGCCGCCTGGCGGGGAGCTGTTTTTT. This gives the protein CASSLTGGGPPGGELFF.

V usage is TRBV5-1 and J usage is TRBJ2-6, with no clear D. Germline V CDR1 and CDR2: SGHRS, YFSETQ. With 5 bases removed from V and 2 bases from J, the gap between germline ends came to 14 bases. The length of the CDR3 is 16 residues. The CDR3 DNA reads TGCGCCAGCAGTCCTACTCCGGCACCTGGGGCCAACGTCCTGACTTTC. It is translated as CASSPTPAPGANVLTF.

V is TRBV7-2 and J is TRBJ2-7; D may be TRBD2 (5 bases). The V and J ends lost 4 bases and 4 bases respectively, with 11 bases between them. Germline V gene data show CDR1 as SGHTA and CDR2 as FQGNSA. CDR3 length equals 13 residues. CDR3 sequence: CASSWKLVYEQYF. The DNA of the CDR3 is TGTGCCAGCAGCTGGAAACTAGTTTACGAGCAGTACTTC. The full variable domain, completed using reference TRBV7-2 and TRBJ2-7, is GAGVSQSPSNKVTEKGKDVELRCDPISGHTALYWYRQSLGQGLEFLIYFQGNSAPDKSGLPSDRFSAERTGGSVSTLTIQRTQQEDSAVYLCASSWKLVYEQYFGPGTRLTVT.

The chain couples TRBV4-1 to TRBJ1-2; no reliable D call. The CDR3 covers 14 residues. V lost 2 bases, J lost 7 bases, and 14 bases lay in between. CDR1 is MGHRA, CDR2 YSYEKL, per germline. The CDR3 protein is CASSQPASLLGYTF. The DNA of the CDR3 is TGCGCCAGCAGCCAACCCGCGTCCTTACTTGGCTACACCTTC.

Concerning this clone: A read error may produce the germline difference seen at one junction end. This chain connects TRBV12-5 to TRBJ2-2; D possibly corresponds to TRBD2 (5 bases). The germline V gene has CDR1 LGHNT and CDR2 FRNRAP. The length of the CDR3 is 12 residues. The DNA of the CDR3 is TGTGCTAGTGGTTACAAGAACGGGAAGCTGTTTTTT. It translates to CASGYKNGKLFF.

The chain has TRBV4-1 and TRBJ2-7; D possibly matches TRBD1 or TRBD2 (6 bases each). The CDR3 runs to 14 residues. V lost 1 base, J lost 5 bases, and 12 bases lay in between. The germline gives CDR1 MGHRA, CDR2 YSYEKL. The CDR3: CASSQATRGDEQYF. The CDR3 region has the DNA TGCGCCAGCAGCCAAGCAACAAGGGGGGACGAGCAGTACTTC.

The rearrangement links TRBV6-5 to TRBJ2-3, with D unclear. The V gene lost 5 bases and the J gene lost 10 bases, with 19 bases spanning the gap. Per germline, CDR1 MNHEY and CDR2 SVGAGI. The CDR3 extends over 14 amino acids. CDR3 loop: CASSPGPTILSQYF. In nucleotides, the CDR3 is TGTGCCAGCAGTCCCGGCCCCACTATTCTGTCGCAGTATTTT.

V usage is TRBV11-1 and J usage is TRBJ2-7; TRBD1 matches at 8 bases. The germline CDR1 and CDR2 sequences are SGHAT and FQDESV (reference sequence). V shed 4 bases, J shed 6 bases, and the junction held 11 bases outside the gene matches. The CDR3 contains 15 residues. CDR3 residues: CASSSSRDRGGEQYF. The CDR3 coding sequence is TGTGCCAGCAGCTCTTCCAGAGACAGGGGTGGCGAGCAGTACTTC.